This T cell receptor (beta chain) was profiled in a study of vaccination effects on CD4 cells after COVID-19. In the study overall: Convalescent patients (n = two) were sampled 16 days and one week prevaccination.

The CDR3 consists of 15 residues. V was clipped by 1 base and J by 6 bases, with 16 bases between them. Germline V gene data show CDR1 as SEHNR and CDR2 as FQNEAQ (reference sequence). About this clone: Its target is not known.

Study results and caveats: Infection- and vaccine-induced clones contracted markedly late after vaccination. Only a few convalescent patients and no early post-infection timepoints featured in the study.

Antigen-specific CD4+ T cells were expanded with viral peptide pools in the ViraFEST assay before sequencing. After around ten days in culture, the CD4+ T cells were isolated. Sometime from March through December 2020, the person acquired a SARS-CoV-2 infection that PCR confirmed. Half-medium exchanges with IL-2 medium took place on days 3 and 7. TCRdb keeps only in-frame clones here, not all; method: immunoSEQ multiplex PCR. The sample includes around 46,000 clones, about 68% of them seen just once. This sequence joins TRBV7-9 and TRBJ2-7; D remains unclear. This clonotype was obtained from a human donor who had a prior SARS-CoV-2 infection. The specimen comprised CD4+ T cells from PBMCs cultured with a peptide pool, sampled before COVID-19 vaccination. CDR3 region: CASSLVTFGSGEQYF. As DNA, the CDR3 is TGTGCCAGCAGCTTAGTTACGTTTGGGTCTGGCGAGCAGTACTTC.